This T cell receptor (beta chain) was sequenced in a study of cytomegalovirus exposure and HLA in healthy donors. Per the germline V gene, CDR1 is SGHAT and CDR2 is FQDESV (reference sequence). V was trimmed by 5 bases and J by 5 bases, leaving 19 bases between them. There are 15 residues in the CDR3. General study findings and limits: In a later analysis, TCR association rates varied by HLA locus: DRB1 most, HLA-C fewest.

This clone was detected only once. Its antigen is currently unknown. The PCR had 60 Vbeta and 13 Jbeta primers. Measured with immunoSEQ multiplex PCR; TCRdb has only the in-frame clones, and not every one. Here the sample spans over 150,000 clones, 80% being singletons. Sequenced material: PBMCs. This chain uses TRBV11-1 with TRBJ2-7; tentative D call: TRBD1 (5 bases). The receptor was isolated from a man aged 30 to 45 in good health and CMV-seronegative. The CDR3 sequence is CASSLLLGAGNEQYF. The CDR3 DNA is TGTGCCAGCAGCCTACTACTTGGGGCTGGCAACGAGCAGTACTTC. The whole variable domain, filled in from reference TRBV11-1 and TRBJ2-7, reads EAEVAQSPRYKITEKSQAVAFWCDPISGHATLYWYRQILGQGPELLVQFQDESVVDDSQLPKDRFSAERLKGVDSTLKIQPAELGDSAMYLCASSLLLGAGNEQYFGPGTRLTVT.